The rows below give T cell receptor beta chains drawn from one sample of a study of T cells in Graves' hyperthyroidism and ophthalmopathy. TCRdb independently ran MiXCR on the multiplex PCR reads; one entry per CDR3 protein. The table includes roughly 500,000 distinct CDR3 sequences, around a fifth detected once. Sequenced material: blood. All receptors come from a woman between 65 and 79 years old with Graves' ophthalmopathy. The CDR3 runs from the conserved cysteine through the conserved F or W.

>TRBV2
CASEIEDPGLGTEAFF
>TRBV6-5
CASSYGTQNYGYTF
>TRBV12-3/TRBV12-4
CAMQTRARRSGYTF
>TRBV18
CASSGTGGYNEQFF
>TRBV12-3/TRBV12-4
CASSLPHKNTEAFF
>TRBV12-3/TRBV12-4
CASSLGGTENSPLHF
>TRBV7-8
CASSTKRDPYNEQFF
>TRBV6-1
CASSEQGDTQYF
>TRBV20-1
CSARFGGANGELFF
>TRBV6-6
CASSYFLTGGGVYEQYF
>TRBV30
CARSVRVDTGAFF
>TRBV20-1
CSAREKRWPDTQYF
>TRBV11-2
CASSPQGSLNTEAFF
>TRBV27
CASSSTGSGYTF